Listed below are T cell receptor beta chains from one sample, sequenced in a study of blood T cell repertoires in COVID-19. Here immunoSEQ multiplex PCR was the method, and the copy in TCRdb shows in-frame clones only, minus some. The sample yields 120,000 to 150,000 clones, 70% to 85% seen once. The sample comprised peripheral blood. The source is a human donor in a cohort sampled during active COVID-19. Both conserved end residues are part of each CDR3. The D gene is left open where the match is weak. The size field is filled for only some rows; it gives once, few, many or a size class.

TRBJ1-2	-	TRBV6-1	-	CASSEERDTSGYTF	TGTGCCAGCAGTGAAGAGAGGGATACGAGTGGCTACACCTTC
TRBJ1-3	-	TRBV10-3	-	CAISDPGGSSGNTIYF	TGTGCCATCAGTGACCCGGGAGGGTCTTCTGGAAACACCATATATTTT
TRBJ1-3	-	TRBV5-1	-	CASSADKAGNTIYF	TGCGCCAGCAGCGCGGACAAGGCTGGAAACACCATATATTTT
TRBJ2-2	-	TRBV6-5	TRBD1	CASMRTGGFGELFF	TGTGCCAGCATGCGGACAGGGGGCTTTGGGGAGCTGTTTTTT
TRBJ1-2	-	TRBV10-3	TRBD1	CAISDRTGQNFGYTF	TGTGCCATCAGTGACAGGACAGGGCAAAATTTTGGCTACACCTTC
TRBJ1-1	-	TRBV14	-	CASSQWASGISEAFF	TGTGCCAGCAGCCAATGGGCGAGTGGAATCTCAGAAGCTTTCTTT
TRBJ2-3	few	TRBV19	TRBD1	CASRGQSTDTQYF	TGTGCCAGTCGGGGACAGAGCACAGATACGCAGTATTTT
TRBJ1-3	-	TRBV15	TRBD1	CATSSGQDFSGNTIYF	TGTGCCACCAGCAGTGGACAGGACTTCTCTGGAAACACCATATATTTT
TRBJ2-1	-	TRBV9	TRBD2	CASSLFPGTSGVNEQFF	TGTGCCAGCAGCCTTTTTCCGGGGACTAGCGGGGTTAATGAGCAGTTCTTC
TRBJ2-3	-	TRBV9	TRBD2	CASSVRDYETDTQYF	TGTGCCAGCAGCGTCCGGGACTACGAGACAGATACGCAGTATTTT
TRBJ2-1	-	TRBV19	TRBD2	CASSIEPSGGGFF	TGTGCCAGTAGTATAGAGCCGAGCGGGGGTGGATTCTTC
TRBJ2-7	-	TRBV3-1/TRBV3-2	TRBD2	CASSRLAGEREQYF	TGTGCCAGCAGTCGACTAGCGGGGGAAAGGGAGCAGTACTTC
TRBJ2-1	few	TRBV29-1	-	CSVADSVYNEQFF	TGCAGCGTCGCGGACAGTGTGTACAATGAGCAGTTCTTC
TRBJ1-2	few	TRBV6-2/TRBV6-3	-	CASSPRGGALYGYTF	TGTGCCAGCAGTCCGCGGGGGGGGGCCCTCTATGGCTACACCTTC
TRBJ2-2	-	TRBV19	-	CASSMGWSGGTGELFF	TGTGCCAGTAGTATGGGGTGGTCCGGGGGCACCGGGGAGCTGTTTTTT
TRBJ2-2	-	TRBV5-8	-	CASSPMGATTGELFF	TGTGCCAGCAGCCCCATGGGGGCTACCACCGGGGAGCTGTTTTTT
TRBJ2-3	-	TRBV6-4	TRBD2	CASSPAGGSTDTQYF	TGTGCCAGCAGCCCCGCGGGAGGTAGCACAGATACGCAGTATTTT
TRBJ2-7	-	TRBV4-3	-	CASSQDPAGGYEQYF	TGCGCCAGCAGCCAAGATCCGGCAGGCGGGTACGAGCAGTACTTC
TRBJ2-1	-	TRBV5-1	-	CASSLQTGTEQFF	TGCGCCAGCAGCTTACAGACCGGGACAGAGCAGTTCTTC
TRBJ1-3	-	TRBV7-2	-	CASSLGPALGDTIYF	TGTGCCAGCAGCTTAGGGCCAGCATTAGGGGACACCATATATTTT
TRBJ2-1	-	TRBV12-3/TRBV12-4	-	CASSWAVYNEQFF	TGTGCCAGCAGTTGGGCCGTCTACAATGAGCAGTTCTTC
TRBJ2-7	-	TRBV11-3	TRBD2	CASSLGGGSSYEQYF	TGTGCCAGCAGCTTGGGCGGGGGGAGCTCCTACGAGCAGTACTTC
TRBJ2-3	once	TRBV5-1	-	CASSEQGSTDTQYF	TGCGCCAGCAGCGAACAGGGAAGCACAGATACGCAGTATTTT
TRBJ1-6	-	TRBV30	-	CAWSGQAGTFNSPLHF	TGTGCCTGGAGTGGACAGGCCGGTACCTTTAATTCACCCCTCCACTTT
TRBJ2-3	-	TRBV7-2	-	CASSLDGGFTDTQYF	TGTGCCAGCAGCTTAGATGGGGGGTTCACAGATACGCAGTATTTT
TRBJ1-2	once	TRBV5-5	TRBD1	CASTWDRNYGYTF	TGTGCCAGCACCTGGGACAGAAACTATGGCTACACCTTC
TRBJ1-5	-	TRBV7-6	-	CASSSIYDQPQHF	TGTGCCAGCAGCTCCATCTATGATCAGCCCCAGCATTTT
TRBJ1-1	-	TRBV2	-	CASSKGHLENTEAFF	TGTGCCAGCAGTAAGGGACACTTAGAGAACACTGAAGCTTTCTTT
TRBJ2-1	-	TRBV18	TRBD2	CASSTTSDEQFF	TGTGCCAGCTCAACGACTAGCGATGAGCAGTTCTTC
TRBJ2-3	-	TRBV18	TRBD1	CASSPTGTGGGTQYF	TGTGCCAGCTCACCTACCGGGACAGGGGGAGGTACGCAGTATTTT
TRBJ1-2	-	TRBV3-1/TRBV3-2	TRBD1	CASSHRQGGGYGYTF	TGTGCCAGCAGCCATAGACAGGGGGGGGGCTATGGCTACACCTTC
TRBJ2-1	once	TRBV5-5	TRBD2	CASSLGTSGYNEQFF	TGTGCCAGCAGCTTAGGAACTAGCGGTTACAATGAGCAGTTCTTC
TRBJ2-2	once	TRBV2	-	CASSGQSTGELFF	TGTGCCAGCAGTGGACAGTCCACCGGGGAGCTGTTTTTT
TRBJ2-7	-	TRBV4-1	-	CASSLQWGAYEQYF	TGCGCCAGCAGCCTCCAGTGGGGGGCCTACGAGCAGTACTTC
TRBJ2-6	once	TRBV4-3	-	CASSQVGQVGANVLTF	TGCGCCAGCAGCCAAGTGGGTCAGGTCGGGGCCAACGTCCTGACTTTC
TRBJ2-5	once	TRBV11-3	-	CASSLAGNQETQYF	TGTGCCAGCAGCTTAGCAGGGAACCAAGAGACCCAGTACTTC
TRBJ1-3	-	TRBV25-1	-	CASQRDSGNTIYF	TGTGCCAGCCAACGCGATTCAGGAAACACCATATATTTT
TRBJ2-1	-	TRBV4-3	TRBD2	CASSQAGTSGAYQFF	TGCGCCAGCAGCCAAGCTGGGACTAGCGGGGCATATCAGTTCTTC
TRBJ1-6	-	TRBV7-2	-	CASSLSQGNSPLHF	TGTGCCAGCAGCTTATCCCAGGGGAATTCACCCCTCCACTTT
TRBJ2-5	-	TRBV18	TRBD1	CASSGTGKGYVETQYF	TGTGCCAGCTCCGGGACAGGGAAGGGCTATGTAGAGACCCAGTACTTC
TRBJ1-4	-	TRBV30	-	CAWSTGTQTIIALATNEKLFF	TGTGCCTGGTCGACCGGGACACAGACGATCATCGCCCTTGCAACTAATGAAAAACTGTTTTTT
TRBJ2-1	few	TRBV3-1/TRBV3-2	-	CASQGGRGRGDEQFF	TGTGCCAGCCAAGGGGGGAGGGGTCGAGGTGATGAGCAGTTCTTC
TRBJ2-3	-	TRBV15	TRBD2	CATSRGGGSTDTQYF	TGTGCCACCAGCAGAGGCGGGGGGAGCACAGATACGCAGTATTTT
TRBJ2-3	-	TRBV19	-	CASSMLDSTDTQYF	TGTGCCAGTAGTATGCTAGACTCCACAGATACGCAGTATTTT
TRBJ2-1	-	TRBV3-1/TRBV3-2	TRBD2	CASSHGGSGGGHIEQFF	TGTGCCAGCAGCCACGGAGGAAGCGGGGGGGGACATATTGAGCAGTTCTTC
TRBJ2-3	-	TRBV6-2/TRBV6-3	TRBD2	CASSYSGLAESTDTQYF	TGTGCCAGCAGTTACTCCGGACTAGCGGAAAGCACAGATACGCAGTATTTT
TRBJ2-2	-	TRBV5-1	-	CASSIGTNTGELFF	TGCGCCAGCAGCATCGGGACAAACACCGGGGAGCTGTTTTTT